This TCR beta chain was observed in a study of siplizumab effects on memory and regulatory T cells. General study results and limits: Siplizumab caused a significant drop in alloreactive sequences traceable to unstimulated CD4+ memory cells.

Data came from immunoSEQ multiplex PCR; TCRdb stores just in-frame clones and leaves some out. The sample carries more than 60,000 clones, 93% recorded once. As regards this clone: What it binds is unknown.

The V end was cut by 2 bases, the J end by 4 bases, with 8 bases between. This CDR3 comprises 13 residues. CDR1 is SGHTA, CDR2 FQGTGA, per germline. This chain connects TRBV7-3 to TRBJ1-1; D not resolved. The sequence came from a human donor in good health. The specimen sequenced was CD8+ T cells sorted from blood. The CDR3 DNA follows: TGTGCCAGCAGCTTAGGGTGGGGCACTGAAGCTTTCTTT. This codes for CASSLGWGTEAFF.